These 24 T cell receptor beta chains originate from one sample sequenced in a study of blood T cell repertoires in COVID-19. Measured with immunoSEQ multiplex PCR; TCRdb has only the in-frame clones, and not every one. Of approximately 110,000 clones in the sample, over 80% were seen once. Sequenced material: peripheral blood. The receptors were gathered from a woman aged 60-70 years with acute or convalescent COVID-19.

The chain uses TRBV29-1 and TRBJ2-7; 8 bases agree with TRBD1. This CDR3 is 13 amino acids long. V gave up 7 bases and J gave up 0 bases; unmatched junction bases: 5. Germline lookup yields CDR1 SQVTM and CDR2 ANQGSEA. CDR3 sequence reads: CSARTGSSYEQYF. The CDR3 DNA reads TGCAGCGCCAGGACAGGGAGCTCCTACGAGCAGTACTTC.

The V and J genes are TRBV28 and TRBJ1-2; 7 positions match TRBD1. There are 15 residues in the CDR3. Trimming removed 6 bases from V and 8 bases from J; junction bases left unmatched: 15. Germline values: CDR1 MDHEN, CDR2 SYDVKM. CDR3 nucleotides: TGTGCCAGCAGCACCTACGACAGGGCCCCTAGGGGCTACACCTTC. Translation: CASSTYDRAPRGYTF.

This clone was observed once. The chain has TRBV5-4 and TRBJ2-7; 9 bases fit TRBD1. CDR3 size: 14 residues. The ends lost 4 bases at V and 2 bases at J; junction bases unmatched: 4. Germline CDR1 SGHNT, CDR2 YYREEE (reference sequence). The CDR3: CASSATGGPYEQYF. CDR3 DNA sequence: TGTGCCAGCAGCGCAACAGGGGGCCCCTACGAGCAGTACTTC.

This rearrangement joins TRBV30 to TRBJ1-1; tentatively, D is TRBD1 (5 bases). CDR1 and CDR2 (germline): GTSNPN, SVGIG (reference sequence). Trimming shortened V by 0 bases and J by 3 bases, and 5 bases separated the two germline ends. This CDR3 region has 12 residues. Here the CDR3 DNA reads TGTGCCTGGAGTGTAGGGGACACTGAAGCTTTCTTT. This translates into CAWSVGDTEAFF.

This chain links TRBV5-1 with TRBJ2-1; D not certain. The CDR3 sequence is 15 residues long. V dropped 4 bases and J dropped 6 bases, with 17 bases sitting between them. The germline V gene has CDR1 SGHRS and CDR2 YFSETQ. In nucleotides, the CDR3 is TGCGCCAGCAGCCCGCACGGCCAAGCGCCCAATGAGCAGTTCTTC. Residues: CASSPHGQAPNEQFF.

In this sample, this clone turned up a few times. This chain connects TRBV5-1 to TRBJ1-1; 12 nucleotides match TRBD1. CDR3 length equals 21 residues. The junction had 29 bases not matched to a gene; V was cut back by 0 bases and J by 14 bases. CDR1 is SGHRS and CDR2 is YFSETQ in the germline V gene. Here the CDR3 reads CASSLAGNTGTGGTTSAVRFF. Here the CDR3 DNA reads TGCGCCAGCAGCTTGGCCGGGAATACCGGGACAGGGGGCACGACGAGCGCTGTGAGGTTCTTT.

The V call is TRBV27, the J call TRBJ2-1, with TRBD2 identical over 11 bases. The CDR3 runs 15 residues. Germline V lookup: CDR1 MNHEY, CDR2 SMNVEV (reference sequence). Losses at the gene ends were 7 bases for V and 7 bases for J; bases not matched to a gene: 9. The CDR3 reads CASTTISGGVNEQFF. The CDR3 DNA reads TGTGCCAGCACGACGATTAGCGGGGGGGTTAATGAGCAGTTCTTC.

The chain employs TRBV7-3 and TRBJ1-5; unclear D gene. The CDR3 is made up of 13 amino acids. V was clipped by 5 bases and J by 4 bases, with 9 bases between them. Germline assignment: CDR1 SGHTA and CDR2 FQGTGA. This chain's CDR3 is CASSPGRNQPQHF. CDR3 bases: TGTGCCAGCAGCCCGGGTAGAAATCAGCCCCAGCATTTT. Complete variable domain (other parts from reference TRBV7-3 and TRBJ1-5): GAGVSQTPSNKVTEKGKYVELRCDPISGHTALYWYRQSLGQGPEFLIYFQGTGAADDSGLPNDRFFAVRPEGSVSTLKIQRTERGDSAVYLCASSPGRNQPQHFGDGTRLSIL.

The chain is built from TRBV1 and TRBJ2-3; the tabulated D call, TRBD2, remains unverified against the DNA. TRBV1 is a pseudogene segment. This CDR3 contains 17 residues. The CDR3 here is CTSSHPARGGSTDTQYF. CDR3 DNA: TGCACCAGCAGCCACCCTGCTAGGGGGGGTAGCACAGATACGCAGTATTTT.

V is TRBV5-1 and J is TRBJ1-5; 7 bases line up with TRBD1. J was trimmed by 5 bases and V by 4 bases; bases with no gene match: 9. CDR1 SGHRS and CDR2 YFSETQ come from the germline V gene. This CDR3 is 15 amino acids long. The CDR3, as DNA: TGCGCCAGCAGCGTTACCGGGACAGAATATCAGCCCCAGCATTTT. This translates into CASSVTGTEYQPQHF. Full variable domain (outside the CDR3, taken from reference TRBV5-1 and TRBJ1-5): KAGVTQTPRYLIKTRGQQVTLSCSPISGHRSVSWYQQTPGQGLQFLFEYFSETQRNKGNFPGRFSGRQFSNSRSEMNVSTLELGDSALYLCASSVTGTEYQPQHFGDGTRLSIL.

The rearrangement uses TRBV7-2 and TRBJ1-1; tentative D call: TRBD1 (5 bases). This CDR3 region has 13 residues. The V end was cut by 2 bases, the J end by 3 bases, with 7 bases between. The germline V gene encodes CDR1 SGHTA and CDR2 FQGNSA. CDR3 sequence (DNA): TGTGCCAGCAGCTTATCGGGGGACACTGAAGCTTTCTTT. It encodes CASSLSGDTEAFF.

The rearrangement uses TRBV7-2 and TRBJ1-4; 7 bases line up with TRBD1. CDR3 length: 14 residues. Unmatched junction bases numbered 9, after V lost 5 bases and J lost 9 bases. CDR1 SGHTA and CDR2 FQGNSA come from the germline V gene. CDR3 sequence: CASSSDRASKKLFF. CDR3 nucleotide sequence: TGTGCCAGCAGCAGCGACAGGGCGAGTAAAAAACTGTTTTTT.

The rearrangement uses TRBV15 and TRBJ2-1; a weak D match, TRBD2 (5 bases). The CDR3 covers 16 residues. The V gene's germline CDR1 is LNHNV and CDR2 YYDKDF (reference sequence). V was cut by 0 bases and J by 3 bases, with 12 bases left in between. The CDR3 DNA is TGTGCCACCAGCAGAGATCCTTGGGGAGACTACAATGAGCAGTTCTTC. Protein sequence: CATSRDPWGDYNEQFF.

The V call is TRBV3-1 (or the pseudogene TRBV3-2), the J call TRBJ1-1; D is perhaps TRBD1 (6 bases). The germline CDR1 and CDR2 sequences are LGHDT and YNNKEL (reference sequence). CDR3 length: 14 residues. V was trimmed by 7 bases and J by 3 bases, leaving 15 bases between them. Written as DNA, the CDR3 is TGTGCCAGCACCAAAACTTCAGGGGACACTGAAGCTTTCTTT. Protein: CASTKTSGDTEAFF.

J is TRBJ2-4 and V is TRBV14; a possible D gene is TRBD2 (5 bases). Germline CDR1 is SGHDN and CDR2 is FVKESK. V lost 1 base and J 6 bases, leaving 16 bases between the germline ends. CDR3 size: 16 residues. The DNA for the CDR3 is TGTGCCAGCAGCCAAGGTACCTCGCGGGTCTTAAACATTCAGTACTTC. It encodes CASSQGTSRVLNIQYF.

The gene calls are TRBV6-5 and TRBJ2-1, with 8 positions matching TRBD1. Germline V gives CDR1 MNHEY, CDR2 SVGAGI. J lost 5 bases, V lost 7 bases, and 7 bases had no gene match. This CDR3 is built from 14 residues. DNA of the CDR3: TGTGCCAGCAAAGCCGGGACAGGTCACAATGAGCAGTTCTTC. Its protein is CASKAGTGHNEQFF.

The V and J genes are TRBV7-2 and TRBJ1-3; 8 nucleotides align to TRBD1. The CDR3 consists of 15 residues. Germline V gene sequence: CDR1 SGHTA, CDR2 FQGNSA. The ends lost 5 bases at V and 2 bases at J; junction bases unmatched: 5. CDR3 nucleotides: TGTGCCAGCAGCAACCAACAGGGGGCTGGAAACACCATATATTTT. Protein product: CASSNQQGAGNTIYF.

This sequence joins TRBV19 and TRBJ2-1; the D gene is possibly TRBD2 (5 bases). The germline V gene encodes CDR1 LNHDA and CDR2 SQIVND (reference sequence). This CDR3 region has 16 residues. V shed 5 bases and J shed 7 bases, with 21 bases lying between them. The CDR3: CASSYEAMRAYNEQFF. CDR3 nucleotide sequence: TGTGCCAGTAGTTATGAAGCCATGAGGGCTTATAATGAGCAGTTCTTC.

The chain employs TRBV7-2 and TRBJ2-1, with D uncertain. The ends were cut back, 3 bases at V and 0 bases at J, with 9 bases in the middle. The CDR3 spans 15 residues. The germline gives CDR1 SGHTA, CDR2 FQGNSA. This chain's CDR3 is CASSFEPSSYNEQFF. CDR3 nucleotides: TGTGCCAGCAGCTTCGAGCCGAGCTCCTACAATGAGCAGTTCTTC.

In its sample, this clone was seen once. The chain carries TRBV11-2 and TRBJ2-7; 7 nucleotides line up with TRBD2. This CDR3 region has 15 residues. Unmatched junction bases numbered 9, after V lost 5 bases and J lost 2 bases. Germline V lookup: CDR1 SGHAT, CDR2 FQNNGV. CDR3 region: CASSTGLVSPYEQYF. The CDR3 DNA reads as TGTGCCAGCAGCACCGGACTAGTTTCCCCCTACGAGCAGTACTTC. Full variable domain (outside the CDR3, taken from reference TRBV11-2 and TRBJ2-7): EAGVAQSPRYKIIEKRQSVAFWCNPISGHATLYWYQQILGQGPKLLIQFQNNGVVDDSQLPKDRFSAERLKGVDSTLKIQPAKLEDSAVYLCASSTGLVSPYEQYFGPGTRLTVT.

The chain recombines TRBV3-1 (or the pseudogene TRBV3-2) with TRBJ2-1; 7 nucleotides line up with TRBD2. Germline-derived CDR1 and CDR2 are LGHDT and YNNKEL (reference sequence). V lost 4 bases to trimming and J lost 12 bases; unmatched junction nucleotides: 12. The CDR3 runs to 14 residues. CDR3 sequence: CASSPQGGGGGQFF. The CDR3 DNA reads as TGTGCCAGCAGCCCTCAAGGAGGCGGGGGAGGGCAGTTCTTC.

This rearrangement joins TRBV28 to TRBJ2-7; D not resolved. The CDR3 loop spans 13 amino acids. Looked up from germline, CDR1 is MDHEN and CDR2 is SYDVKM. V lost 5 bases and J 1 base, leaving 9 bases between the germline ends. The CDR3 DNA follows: TGTGCCAGCAGTCCCCCCGGTTCCTACGAGCAGTACTTC. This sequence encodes CASSPPGSYEQYF.

The CDR3 DNA sequence: TGCAGTGCTAGTAAGGGGGTCGGCCAGCCCCAGCATTTT. This codes for CSASKGVGQPQHF. This chain links TRBV20-1 with TRBJ1-5, with TRBD1 as a possible D gene (6 bases). V lost 3 bases to trimming and J lost 7 bases, with 13 bases between them. The CDR3 is made up of 13 amino acids. Germline CDR1 and CDR2: DFQATT and SNEGSKA (reference sequence).

Written as DNA, the CDR3 is TGTGCCAGCCGCCGACGGGATAATTCACCCCTCCACTTT. This encodes CASRRRDNSPLHF. This rearrangement joins TRBV2 to TRBJ1-6; D call uncertain. V was pared by 8 bases and J by 5 bases, with 10 bases between. The germline V gene encodes CDR1 SNHLY and CDR2 FYNNEI. CDR3 length equals 13 residues.